One sample yielded the 18 T cell receptor beta chains listed below, sequenced in a study of draining lymph node invasion in breast cancer. The CD4+ CD45RA- CD25high gate defined the sorted memory regulatory T cells. TCRdb ran MiXCR on the bulk RNA-seq reads and lists one entry per CDR3 protein. The sample has approximately 3,100 distinct CDR3 sequences, around 50% seen once. Material for sequencing was sorted memory Tregs from a lymph node. The receptors were gathered from a female donor with luminal breast cancer.

This chain links TRBV28 with TRBJ1-5; D is uncertain. Between the trimmed V and J ends, which lost 6 bases and 4 bases, there was a span of 13 bases. Germline CDR1 MDHEN, CDR2 SYDVKM. The CDR3 totals 14 residues. CDR3 DNA: TGTGCCAGCAGACGGATACAGCCTAATCAGCCCCAGCATTTT. This sequence encodes CASRRIQPNQPQHF.

This clonotype came up once. The V gene is TRBV5-1, the J gene TRBJ2-3; no definite D call. CDR3 length equals 14 residues. Per germline, CDR1 SGHRS and CDR2 YFSETQ. Trimming took 9 bases from V and 4 from J, leaving 18 bases between them. In DNA, the CDR3 is TGCGCCACTAGACGACGAAGCGAATCAGATACGCAGTATTTT. This gives the protein CATRRRSESDTQYF.

The rearrangement links TRBV20-1 to TRBJ2-2; 9 positions agree with TRBD1. Germline trimming cut 2 bases from V and 6 bases from J; bases unmatched to any gene: 4. Per the germline V gene, CDR1 is DFQATT and CDR2 is SNEGSKA (reference sequence). This CDR3 contains 14 residues. DNA for the CDR3: TGCAGTGCTAGAAGGGGACAGGGCCCCGGGGAGCTGTTTTTT. It is translated as CSARRGQGPGELFF.

In nucleotides, the CDR3 is TGTGCCAGCAGTGGTGTAGAAGGGCAGTTCTTC. Translation gives CASSGVEGQFF. The chain uses TRBV6-1 and TRBJ2-1; D is unresolved. Germline V lookup: CDR1 MNHNS, CDR2 SASEGT. The CDR3 covers 11 residues. V was cut by 4 bases and J by 12 bases, with 10 bases left in between.

Only a few counts were recorded for this clonotype. V is TRBV5-1 and J is TRBJ2-1, with 9 bases fitting TRBD2. V dropped 3 bases and J dropped 4; count of bases not matched to a gene: 5. This CDR3 is 15 amino acids long. CDR1 and CDR2 from the germline V gene are SGHRS and YFSETQ. This CDR3 reads CASSSERGDYNEQFF. Here the CDR3 DNA reads TGCGCCAGCAGCTCCGAGCGGGGGGATTACAATGAGCAGTTCTTC.

The J gene is TRBJ1-6, the V gene TRBV7-8; possibly TRBD1 for D (6 bases). The CDR3 is made up of 16 amino acids. V lost 2 bases to trimming and J lost 4 bases, with 12 bases between them. Germline values: CDR1 SGHVS, CDR2 FQNEAQ. CDR3: CASSLSGTIYNSPLHF. The CDR3, as DNA: TGTGCCAGCAGCTTAAGTGGGACAATTTATAATTCACCCCTCCACTTT.

A single count supports this clonotype. The J gene is TRBJ2-7, the V gene TRBV3-1, with 9 bases lining up with TRBD1. The J segment lost 8 bases and the V segment lost 6 bases, leaving 11 bases of the junction unmatched. Germline CDR1 is LGHDT and CDR2 is YNNKEL (reference sequence). The CDR3 is made up of 14 amino acids. CDR3 DNA: TGTGCCAGCAGATTACAGGGGGCGTTTGGCAAGCAGTACTTC. Translating gives CASRLQGAFGKQYF.

The chain joins TRBV19 to TRBJ1-5, with no clear D. Looked up from germline, CDR1 is LNHDA and CDR2 is SQIVND (reference sequence). Trimming shortened V by 1 base and J by 1 base, and 8 bases separated the two germline ends. This CDR3 spans 15 amino acids. Here the CDR3 reads CASSIAVRSNQPQHF. The DNA for the CDR3 is TGTGCCAGTAGTATAGCCGTTCGGAGCAATCAGCCCCAGCATTTT.

There are a few counts of this clonotype. The chain recombines TRBV15 with TRBJ2-1; 9 bases fit TRBD1. J gave up 2 bases and V 3 bases, and 11 bases lay outside the gene matches. The V gene's germline CDR1 is LNHNV and CDR2 YYDKDF (reference sequence). This CDR3 region has 18 residues. For the CDR3, the DNA is TGTGCCACCAGCAGTGAATCTGCCGGGACAGGGACCTACAATGAGCAGTTCTTC. Translated, it gives CATSSESAGTGTYNEQFF.

This clonotype has a handful of counts. The chain has TRBV30 and TRBJ1-2, with D unclear. Trimming stripped 1 base from V and 5 bases from J, with 11 bases between. The CDR3 consists of 13 residues. Germline V gene sequence: CDR1 GTSNPN, CDR2 SVGIG (reference sequence). The DNA for the CDR3 is TGTGCCTGGAGTGCGATATACATGTATGGCTACACCTTC. Translating gives CAWSAIYMYGYTF.

This chain links TRBV27 with TRBJ1-6; D remains unclear. The CDR3 has 15 residues. The V end lost 10 bases, the J end lost 0 bases, and 13 bases lay between the germline ends. CDR1 is MNHEY and CDR2 is SMNVEV in the germline V gene (reference sequence). The CDR3 DNA is TGTGCCACTTGCCCAGGTGGCTCCTATAATTCACCCCTCCACTTT. This encodes CATCPGGSYNSPLHF.

The chain is built from TRBV24-1 and TRBJ2-3; D remains ambiguous. CDR3 length: 12 residues. Trimming took off 7 bases at V and 0 bases at J, with 4 bases between the two ends. Germline V gene lookup returns CDR1 KGHDR and CDR2 SFDVKD. The CDR3 loop reads CATRGSTDTQYF. The CDR3 nucleotides read TGTGCCACCAGGGGTAGCACAGATACGCAGTATTTT.

This clonotype has just a few counts. This rearrangement joins TRBV27 to TRBJ2-7; TRBD1 aligns across 8 bases. J lost 0 bases, V lost 5 bases, and 9 bases had no gene match. This CDR3 is built from 16 residues. Germline-derived CDR1 and CDR2 are MNHEY and SMNVEV (reference sequence). For the CDR3, the DNA is TGTGCCAGCAGTGCCGGGACAGGCAGGAGCTCCTACGAGCAGTACTTC. It codes for CASSAGTGRSSYEQYF.

In its sample, this clonotype was seen a few times. The chain uses TRBV19 and TRBJ2-3, with D possibly matching TRBD1 (6 bases). The CDR3 runs 16 residues. V gave up 5 bases and J gave up 2 bases, with 17 bases separating them. In germline, CDR1 is LNHDA, CDR2 SQIVND (reference sequence). DNA of the CDR3: TGTGCCAGTAGTTTCCGAGGGGGTGTAGTCACAGATACGCAGTATTTT. This sequence encodes CASSFRGGVVTDTQYF.

This clonotype was detected once. The V gene is TRBV6-6, the J gene TRBJ2-7; 16 bases align to TRBD2. V shed 0 bases, J shed 1 base, and the junction held 12 bases outside the gene matches. The CDR3 runs to 21 residues. Germline CDR1 and CDR2: MNHNY and SVGAGI (reference sequence). This CDR3 is CASSYSVSAGLAGGRSYEQYF. Here the CDR3 DNA reads TGTGCCAGCAGTTACTCGGTATCCGCGGGACTAGCGGGGGGGCGGTCCTACGAGCAGTACTTC.

In this sample, this clonotype turned up a few times. The chain recombines TRBV4-3 with TRBJ2-2; 10 bases are a match to TRBD2. The germline V gene has CDR1 LGHNA and CDR2 YSLEER. The CDR3 is made up of 17 amino acids. J was trimmed by 1 base and V by 1 base; bases with no gene match: 3. The CDR3 nucleotides are TGCGCCAGCAGCCAAGTAATAGCGGGAGGGAACACCGGGGAGCTGTTTTTT. Amino acids: CASSQVIAGGNTGELFF.

The chain links TRBV2 to TRBJ1-6, with a weak D call TRBD1 (6 bases). CDR1 is SNHLY, CDR2 FYNNEI, per germline. Deletions cut 4 bases from V and 7 bases from J, with 11 bases between. CDR3 length: 14 amino acids. CDR3 nucleotides: TGTGCCAGCAGTGGCGGGACACCGAATTCACCCCTCCACTTT. Protein sequence: CASSGGTPNSPLHF.

In its sample, this clonotype was seen a few times. An end of the junction differs from the germline gene, which may be a read error. The chain is built from TRBV7-9 and TRBJ1-1; unclear D gene. Per germline, CDR1 SEHNR and CDR2 FQNEAQ (reference sequence). This CDR3 is built from 11 residues. The CDR3 nucleotides are TGCTCTTTCTCGGTGAACACTGAAGCTTTCTTT. It encodes CSFSVNTEAFF.